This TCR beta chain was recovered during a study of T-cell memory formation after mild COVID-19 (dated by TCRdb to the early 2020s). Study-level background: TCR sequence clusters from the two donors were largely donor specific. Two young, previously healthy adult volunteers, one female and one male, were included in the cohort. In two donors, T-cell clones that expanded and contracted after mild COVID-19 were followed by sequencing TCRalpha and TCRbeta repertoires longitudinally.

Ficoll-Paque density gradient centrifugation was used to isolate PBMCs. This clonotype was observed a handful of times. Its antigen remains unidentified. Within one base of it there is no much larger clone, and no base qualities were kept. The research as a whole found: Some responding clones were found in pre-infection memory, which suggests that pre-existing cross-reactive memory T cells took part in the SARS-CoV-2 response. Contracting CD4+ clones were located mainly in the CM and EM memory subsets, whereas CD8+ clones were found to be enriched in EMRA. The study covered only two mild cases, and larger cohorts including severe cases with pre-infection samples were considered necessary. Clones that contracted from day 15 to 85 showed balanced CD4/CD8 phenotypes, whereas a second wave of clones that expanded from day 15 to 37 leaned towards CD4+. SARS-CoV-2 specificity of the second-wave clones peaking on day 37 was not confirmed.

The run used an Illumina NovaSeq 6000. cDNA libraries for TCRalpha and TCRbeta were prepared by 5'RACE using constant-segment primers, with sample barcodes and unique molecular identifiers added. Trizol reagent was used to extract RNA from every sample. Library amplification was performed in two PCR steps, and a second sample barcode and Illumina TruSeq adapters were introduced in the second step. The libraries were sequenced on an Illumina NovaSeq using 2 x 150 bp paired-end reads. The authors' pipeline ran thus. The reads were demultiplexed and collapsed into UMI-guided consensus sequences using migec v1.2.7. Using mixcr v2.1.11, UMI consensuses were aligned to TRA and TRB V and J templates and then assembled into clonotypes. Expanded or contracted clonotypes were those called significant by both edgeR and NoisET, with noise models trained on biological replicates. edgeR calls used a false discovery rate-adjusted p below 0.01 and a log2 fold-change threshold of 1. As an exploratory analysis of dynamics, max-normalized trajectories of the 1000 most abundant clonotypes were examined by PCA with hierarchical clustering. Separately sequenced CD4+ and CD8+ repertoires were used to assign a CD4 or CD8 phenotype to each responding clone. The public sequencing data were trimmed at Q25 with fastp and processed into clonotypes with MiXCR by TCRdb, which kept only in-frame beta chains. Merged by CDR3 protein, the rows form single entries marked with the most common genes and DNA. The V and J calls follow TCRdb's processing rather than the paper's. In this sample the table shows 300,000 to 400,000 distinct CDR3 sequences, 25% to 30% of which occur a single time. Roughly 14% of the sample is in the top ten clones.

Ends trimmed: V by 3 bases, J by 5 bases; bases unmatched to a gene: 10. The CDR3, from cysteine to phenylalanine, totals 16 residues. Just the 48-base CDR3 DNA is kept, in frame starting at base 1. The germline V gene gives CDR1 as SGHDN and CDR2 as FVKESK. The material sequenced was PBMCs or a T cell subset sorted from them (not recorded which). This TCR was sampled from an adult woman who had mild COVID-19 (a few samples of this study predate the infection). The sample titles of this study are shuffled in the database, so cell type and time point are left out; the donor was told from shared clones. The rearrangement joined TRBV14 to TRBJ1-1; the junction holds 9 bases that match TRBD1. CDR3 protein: CASSQKTGGIWTEAFF. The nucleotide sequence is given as TGTGCCAGCAGCCAGAAGACAGGGGGGATATGGACTGAAGCTTTCTTT.